What follows are 22 T cell receptor beta chains derived from one specimen sequenced in a study of shared clonotypes between healthy human individuals. Libraries were prepared by immunoSEQ multiplex PCR; TCRdb keeps only in-frame clonotypes and omits some of them. This sample has 2 million to 3 million clones, with more than 85% found just once. Material: naive CD4+ T cells from PBMCs. The subset is: CD45RA+ positively selected. The origin of the receptors is a man younger than 35 in good health. Some clones in this sample may be carry-over from other donors' samples.

The chain recombines TRBV9 with TRBJ2-7; perhaps TRBD1 as D (6 bases). V was shortened by 3 bases and J by 5 bases, with 18 bases between the two germline ends. The CDR3 totals 15 residues. Germline V gene sequence: CDR1 SGDLS, CDR2 YYNGEE. CDR3 nucleotide sequence: TGTGCCAGCAGCGAGGGCCCTTGGGACATCCACGAGCAGTACTTC. It specifies CASSEGPWDIHEQYF.

This clone was recorded only once. The genes are TRBV28 and TRBJ1-2, with TRBD1 identical over 7 bases. In germline, CDR1 is MDHEN, CDR2 SYDVKM. Trimming removed 5 bases from V and 0 bases from J; junction bases left unmatched: 12. This CDR3 contains 17 residues. The CDR3, as DNA: TGTGCCAGCAGTCACTGGGACAGTAGAACGACTAACTATGGCTACACCTTC. Translation gives CASSHWDSRTTNYGYTF.

Points on this clone: Other DNA sequences from this sample encode an identical CDR3 as well. The chain joins TRBV7-3 to TRBJ2-3; TRBD2 matches at 12 bases. There are 15 residues in the CDR3. The V segment lost 3 bases and the J segment 4 bases; nucleotides outside the gene matches: 2. Germline V CDR1 and CDR2: SGHTA, FQGTGA. This CDR3 reads CASSFGLAGSDTQYF. CDR3 in DNA: TGTGCCAGCAGCTTCGGACTAGCGGGATCAGATACGCAGTATTTT.

The CDR3 sequence: CASSPIAGANTGELFF. CDR3 in DNA: TGCGCCAGCAGCCCAATAGCGGGGGCGAACACCGGGGAGCTGTTTTTT. This sequence joins TRBV5-1 and TRBJ2-2, with 9 bases lining up with TRBD2. Per germline, CDR1 SGHRS and CDR2 YFSETQ. The CDR3 is 16 residues long. Trimming removed 4 bases from V and 0 bases from J; junction bases left unmatched: 4. Combining the CDR3 with reference TRBV5-1 and TRBJ2-2 gives the whole variable domain KAGVTQTPRYLIKTRGQQVTLSCSPISGHRSVSWYQQTPGQGLQFLFEYFSETQRNKGNFPGRFSGRQFSNSRSEMNVSTLELGDSALYLCASSPIAGANTGELFFGEGSRLTVL.

The chain recombines TRBV25-1 with TRBJ1-4, with D tentatively TRBD1 (5 bases). The germline gives CDR1 MGHDK, CDR2 SYGVNS. The CDR3 contains 14 residues. V was clipped by 5 bases and J by 4 bases, with 11 bases between them. The CDR3 region has the DNA TGTGCCAGCAGTAAGACAGTGGTTAATGAAAAACTGTTTTTT. This gives the protein CASSKTVVNEKLFF.

The chain uses TRBV5-1 and TRBJ1-4; no definite D call. This CDR3 has 13 amino acids. Germline CDR1 and CDR2: SGHRS and YFSETQ. Trimming shortened V by 5 bases and J by 7 bases, and 12 bases separated the two germline ends. The CDR3 region is CASRPGASEKLFF. Here the CDR3 DNA reads TGCGCCAGCAGGCCGGGAGCGTCTGAAAAACTGTTTTTT. The whole variable domain, remainder taken from reference TRBV5-1 and TRBJ1-4, is KAGVTQTPRYLIKTRGQQVTLSCSPISGHRSVSWYQQTPGQGLQFLFEYFSETQRNKGNFPGRFSGRQFSNSRSEMNVSTLELGDSALYLCASRPGASEKLFFGSGTQLSVL.

Written as DNA, the CDR3 is TGTGCCAGTAGTATAGTAGGGACAGGGGGCAATGAGCAGTTCTTC. Translated, it gives CASSIVGTGGNEQFF. The gene calls are TRBV19 and TRBJ2-1, with 11 nucleotides matching TRBD1. The CDR3 totals 15 residues. J lost 6 bases, V lost 1 base, and 2 bases had no gene match. The germline V gene has CDR1 LNHDA and CDR2 SQIVND (reference sequence).

This sequence joins TRBV7-2 and TRBJ1-2; possible D gene TRBD1, 5 bases. The CDR3 contains 12 residues. V lost 5 bases and J lost 6, with 10 bases in between. Germline-derived CDR1 and CDR2 are SGHTA and FQGNSA. This CDR3 reads CASSRGMDGYTF. The CDR3 bases are TGTGCCAGCAGCAGGGGCATGGATGGCTACACCTTC.

This clone occurred a few times. The V gene is TRBV9, the J gene TRBJ1-1; D is perhaps TRBD1 (5 bases). Trimming stripped 3 bases from V and 2 bases from J, with 14 bases between. Germline CDR1 reads SGDLS; CDR2 reads YYNGEE. CDR3 size: 15 residues. The CDR3 sequence is CASSATALLNTEAFF. CDR3 DNA sequence: TGTGCCAGCAGCGCGACAGCTCTCCTAAACACTGAAGCTTTCTTT. The whole variable domain, filled in from reference TRBV9 and TRBJ1-1, reads DSGVTQTPKHLITATGQRVTLRCSPRSGDLSVYWYQQSLDQGLQFLIQYYNGEERAKGNILERFSAQQFPDLHSELNLSSLELGDSALYFCASSATALLNTEAFFGQGTRLTVV.

This chain connects TRBV6-1 to TRBJ2-3; D possibly uses TRBD1 or TRBD2 (5 bases each). V shed 8 bases and J shed 0 bases, with 12 bases lying between them. The CDR3 runs 14 residues. Germline V gene sequence: CDR1 MNHNS, CDR2 SASEGT. CDR3 in amino acids: CASASRDSTDTQYF. CDR3 nucleotide sequence: TGTGCCAGCGCCTCTCGGGACAGCACAGATACGCAGTATTTT.

This clone showed up just a few times. V gene TRBV7-9 combines with J gene TRBJ2-5; D might be TRBD2 (6 bases). The germline gives CDR1 SEHNR, CDR2 FQNEAQ (reference sequence). The V and J ends lost 5 bases and 0 bases respectively, with 13 bases between them. CDR3 length: 15 amino acids. CDR3 DNA: TGTGCCAGCAGCGGACGACAGCGGGACCAAGAGACCCAGTACTTC. It translates to CASSGRQRDQETQYF. The full variable domain, rest sourced from reference TRBV7-9 and TRBJ2-5, is DTGVSQNPRHKITKRGQNVTFRCDPISEHNRLYWYRQTLGQGPEFLTYFQNEAQLEKSRLLSDRFSAERPKGSFSTLEIQRTEQGDSAMYLCASSGRQRDQETQYFGPGTRLLVL.

V is TRBV6-6 and J is TRBJ1-2; 8 bases line up with TRBD1. The CDR3 runs 16 residues. V dropped 2 bases and J dropped 5; count of bases not matched to a gene: 10. Per germline, CDR1 MNHNY and CDR2 SVGAGI (reference sequence). The CDR3 protein is CASSYSGQGFRYGYTF. The CDR3 DNA reads as TGTGCCAGCAGTTACAGCGGACAGGGCTTTCGATATGGCTACACCTTC.

The gene calls are TRBV5-4 and TRBJ2-3; 8 nucleotides agree with TRBD2. The CDR3 loop spans 15 amino acids. Trimming removed 2 bases from V and 0 bases from J; junction bases left unmatched: 2. CDR1 SGHNT and CDR2 YYREEE come from the germline V gene (reference sequence). The CDR3, as DNA: TGTGCCAGCAGCTTCAAGCGGGGGAGCACAGATACGCAGTATTTT. Protein product: CASSFKRGSTDTQYF.

With respect to this clone: This same CDR3 is encoded by further DNA sequences in the sample. The chain carries TRBV9 and TRBJ2-7, with D maybe TRBD2 (6 bases). Germline CDR1 and CDR2: SGDLS and YYNGEE. This CDR3 has 15 amino acids. Trimming cost V 2 bases and J 1 base, with 13 bases left between them. CDR3 sequence: CASSVGGTASYEQYF. As DNA, the CDR3 is TGTGCCAGCAGCGTTGGAGGGACGGCATCCTACGAGCAGTACTTC.

The chain combines TRBV14 with TRBJ2-6, with D unclear. Germline lookup yields CDR1 SGHDN and CDR2 FVKESK. CDR3 size: 13 residues. V was trimmed by 4 bases and J by 4 bases, leaving 5 bases between them. The CDR3 loop reads CASSPAGANVLTF. The CDR3 DNA follows: TGTGCCAGCAGCCCGGCCGGGGCCAACGTCCTGACTTTC.

In this sample, this clone turned up once. V gene TRBV5-1 combines with J gene TRBJ2-5, with D possibly matching TRBD1 (6 bases). The CDR3 extends over 15 amino acids. Looked up from germline, CDR1 is SGHRS and CDR2 is YFSETQ. The germline V and J ends were trimmed by 4 bases and 1 base, with 14 bases remaining between them. CDR3 protein: CASSISGTPQETQYF. CDR3 in DNA: TGCGCCAGCAGCATTTCCGGGACACCCCAAGAGACCCAGTACTTC.

The chain combines TRBV6-1 with TRBJ2-7; 10 bases map to TRBD2. Per the germline V gene, CDR1 is MNHNS and CDR2 is SASEGT. The CDR3 spans 15 residues. After removal of 4 bases from V and 5 bases from J, the junction contained 8 bases not matched to a gene. The CDR3 sequence is CASSGEAGGPHEQYF. The CDR3 DNA reads as TGTGCCAGCAGTGGAGAAGCGGGAGGGCCCCACGAGCAGTACTTC.

V gene TRBV2 combines with J gene TRBJ1-1, with 8 bases lining up with TRBD1. The V gene end was trimmed by 6 bases and the J gene end by 1 base; junction bases not matched to a gene: 7. The CDR3 covers 15 residues. Germline values: CDR1 SNHLY, CDR2 FYNNEI. CDR3 nucleotides: TGTGCCAGCAGGTTCACCGGGACAGGGAACACTGAAGCTTTCTTT. Its protein product is CASRFTGTGNTEAFF.

As concerns this clone: The sample carries other DNA sequences with the same CDR3. This sequence joins TRBV7-2 and TRBJ1-1; D not resolved. The CDR3 spans 11 residues. Trimming cost V 3 bases and J 5 bases, with 4 bases left between them. The germline CDR1 and CDR2 sequences are SGHTA and FQGNSA. CDR3 sequence: CASSFYTEAFF. CDR3 nucleotides: TGTGCCAGCAGCTTTTATACTGAAGCTTTCTTT.

This clone has a handful of counts. This chain joins TRBV9 and TRBJ1-1; D gene unclear. CDR1 and CDR2 from the germline V gene are SGDLS and YYNGEE. CDR3 length equals 14 residues. Trimming took 0 bases from V and 0 from J, leaving 6 bases between them. This CDR3 is CASSVDQMNTEAFF. The CDR3 DNA reads as TGTGCCAGCAGCGTAGATCAGATGAACACTGAAGCTTTCTTT.

This chain uses TRBV5-1 with TRBJ1-2; TRBD1 matches 8 bases. The CDR3 is made up of 16 amino acids. V was pared by 2 bases and J by 6 bases, with 12 bases of the junction left unmatched. Germline CDR1 and CDR2: SGHRS and YFSETQ. CDR3 DNA sequence: TGCGCCAGCAGCTTAGGACAGGGCTTCTCCCCGAATGGCTACACCTTC. As protein: CASSLGQGFSPNGYTF.

The chain joins TRBV7-2 to TRBJ2-3, with a possible D match to TRBD2 (6 bases). The ends were cut back, 6 bases at V and 3 bases at J, with 13 bases in the middle. The CDR3 runs to 14 residues. Per the germline V gene, CDR1 is SGHTA and CDR2 is FQGNSA. As DNA, the CDR3 is TGTGCCAGCAGGGCGGGGATGGGAACAGATACGCAGTATTTT. This sequence encodes CASRAGMGTDTQYF.